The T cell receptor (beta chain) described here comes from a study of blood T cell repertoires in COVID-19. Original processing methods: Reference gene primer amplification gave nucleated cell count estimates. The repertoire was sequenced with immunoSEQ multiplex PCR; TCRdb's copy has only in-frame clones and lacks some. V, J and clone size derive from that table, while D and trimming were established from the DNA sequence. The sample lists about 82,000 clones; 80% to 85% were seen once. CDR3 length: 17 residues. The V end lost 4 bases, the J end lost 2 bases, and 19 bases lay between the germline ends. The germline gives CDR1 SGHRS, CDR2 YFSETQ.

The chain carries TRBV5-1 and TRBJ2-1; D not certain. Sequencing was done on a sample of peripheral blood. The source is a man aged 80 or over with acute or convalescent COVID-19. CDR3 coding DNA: TGCGCCAGCAGCCTCGGTGGTACAGCCATTGCCTACAATGAGCAGTTCTTC. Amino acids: CASSLGGTAIAYNEQFF.